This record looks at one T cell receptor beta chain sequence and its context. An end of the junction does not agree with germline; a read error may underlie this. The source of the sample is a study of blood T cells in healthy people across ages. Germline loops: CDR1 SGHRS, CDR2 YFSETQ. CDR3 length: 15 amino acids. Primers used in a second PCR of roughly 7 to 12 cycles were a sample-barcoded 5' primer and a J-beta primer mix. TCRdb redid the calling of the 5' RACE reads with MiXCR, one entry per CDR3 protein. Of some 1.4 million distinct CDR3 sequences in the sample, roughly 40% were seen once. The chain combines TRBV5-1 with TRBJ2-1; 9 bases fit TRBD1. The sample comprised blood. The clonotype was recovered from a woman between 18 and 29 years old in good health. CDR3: CASSPGTGSRNEQFF. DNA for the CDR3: TGTGCCAGCAGCCCAGGGACAGGGAGTAGGAATGAGCAGTTCTTC.